The next 13 T cell receptor beta chains were all read from a single sample in a study of T cells in Graves' hyperthyroidism and ophthalmopathy (dated by TCRdb to between 2018 and 2021). Library preparation used multiplex PCR. Sequencing instrument: Illumina HiSeq 2000. The TCR beta CDR3 regions were amplified from RNA transcripts. A first-round RT-PCR of the TCR CDR3 used the HTBI primer set with the Qiagen OneStep RT-PCR kit. In TCRdb, the public reads were trimmed at Q25 with fastp and aligned with MiXCR, with productive beta chains retained. CDR3 protein sequences are deduplicated, and each keeps its most common genes and DNA. The sample data list hundreds of thousands of distinct CDR3 sequences, and more than 11% of these were observed just once. Jointly, the top ten make up about 5.8% of the sample. The sequenced sample consisted of blood. The receptor set was obtained from a woman in her 30s with Graves' hyperthyroidism that later progressed to Graves' ophthalmopathy.

This clonotype appeared many times. V is TRBV30 and J is TRBJ1-1; the D is unclear. The CDR3 loop spans 13 amino acids. Germline loops: CDR1 GTSNPN, CDR2 SVGIG (reference sequence). Trimming stripped 5 bases from V and 1 base from J, with 11 bases between. DNA for the CDR3: TGTGCCTGGGGAAAACGGCAGAACACTGAAGCTTTCTTT. Amino acids: CAWGKRQNTEAFF. Based on the CDR3 plus reference TRBV30 and TRBJ1-1, the full variable domain is SQTIHQWPATLVQPVGSPLSLECTVEGTSNPNLYWYRQAAGRGLQLLFYSVGIGQISSEVPQNLSASRPQDRQFILSSKKLLLSDSGFYLCAWGKRQNTEAFFGQGTRLTVV.

This clonotype was counted between two and nine times. V usage is TRBV9 and J usage is TRBJ2-3; D unresolved. V gave up 0 bases and J gave up 4 bases, with 9 bases separating them. Germline V gene data show CDR1 as SGDLS and CDR2 as YYNGEE. The CDR3 totals 14 residues. CDR3 sequence (DNA): TGTGCCAGCAGCGTAGACGGTTGGGCAGATACGCAGTATTTT. Protein: CASSVDGWADTQYF.

This clonotype was observed a few times. V and J are TRBV18 and TRBJ1-6; D is perhaps TRBD1 (5 bases). V was trimmed by 0 bases and J by 14 bases, leaving 17 bases between them. CDR3 length: 15 residues. CDR1 and CDR2 from the germline V gene are KGHSH and LQKENI. The CDR3 spells CASSPPGQPDGTLHF. The CDR3 DNA follows: TGTGCCAGCTCACCACCGGGGCAGCCAGATGGAACCCTCCACTTT.

CDR3 DNA sequence: TGTGCCAGCAGCGGAAGAGCCGACAATGAGCAGTTCTTC. As protein: CASSGRADNEQFF. The chain employs TRBV9 and TRBJ2-1; no reliable D call. Trimming took 3 bases from V and 5 from J, leaving 9 bases between them. The CDR3 runs 13 residues. Germline CDR1 reads SGDLS; CDR2 reads YYNGEE.

This clonotype was recorded many times. The chain recombines TRBV20-1 with TRBJ2-7; 11 nucleotides match TRBD1. Germline V gives CDR1 DFQATT, CDR2 SNEGSKA (reference sequence). J was trimmed by 6 bases and V by 6 bases; bases with no gene match: 7. The CDR3 length is 13 residues. The CDR3 is CSALGQGATEQYF. CDR3 DNA sequence: TGCAGTGCCCTTGGACAGGGGGCCACCGAGCAGTACTTC.

As for this clonotype: One end of the junction varies from germline; a read error may be responsible. This chain joins TRBV7-6 and TRBJ2-2; a possible D gene is TRBD2 (6 bases). Per germline, CDR1 SGHVS and CDR2 FNYEAQ. CDR3 length: 16 residues. The CDR3 here is CASSLTSGIGTGGLFF. CDR3 nucleotides: TGTGCCAGCAGTCTAACTTCAGGGATAGGCACCGGGGGGCTGTTTTTT.

This clonotype showed up many times. The genes are TRBV30 and TRBJ2-2; D remains unclear. Germline CDR1 reads GTSNPN; CDR2 reads SVGIG (reference sequence). The ends were cut back, 0 bases at V and 1 base at J, with 3 bases in the middle. The CDR3 is made up of 13 amino acids. The CDR3 loop reads CAWSVKNTGELFF. The DNA of the CDR3 is TGTGCCTGGAGTGTCAAGAACACCGGGGAGCTGTTTTTT.

This clonotype came up many times. This chain uses TRBV6-2 or TRBV6-3 with TRBJ2-1; 14 bases agree with TRBD2. This CDR3 has 19 residues. Per the germline V gene, CDR1 is MNHEY and CDR2 is SVGEGT. Trimming cost V 5 bases and J 2 bases; bases outside gene matches: 11. CDR3 sequence: CASSTPGTSGRGTYNEQFF. CDR3 bases: TGTGCCAGCAGTACCCCCGGGACTAGCGGGAGAGGAACCTACAATGAGCAGTTCTTC.

This clonotype turned up a few times. The CDR3 DNA reads as TGTGCCAGCAGCTCCTCCTTAGCGGGAGGAACGAACATTCAGTACTTC. Residues: CASSSSLAGGTNIQYF. The V call is TRBV5-4, the J call TRBJ2-4, with 10 bases that match TRBD2. The trim removed 3 bases at V and 7 bases at J, leaving 10 bases unmatched. Germline CDR1 is SGHNT and CDR2 is YYREEE (reference sequence). The CDR3 extends over 16 amino acids.

V gene TRBV29-1 combines with J gene TRBJ2-7; the match to TRBD1 covers 10 bases. The germline V gene encodes CDR1 SQVTM and CDR2 ANQGSEA. After removal of 6 bases from V and 0 bases from J, the junction contained 2 bases not matched to a gene. This CDR3 contains 13 residues. The DNA for the CDR3 is TGCAGCGTCCGGGACAGGGGCTCCTACGAGCAGTACTTC. As protein: CSVRDRGSYEQYF.

This clonotype was detected a few times. The chain combines TRBV24-1 with TRBJ2-2, with 8 bases lining up with TRBD1. J gave up 2 bases and V 4 bases, and 5 bases lay outside the gene matches. Germline assignment: CDR1 KGHDR and CDR2 SFDVKD. This CDR3 contains 16 residues. The CDR3 loop reads CATSEEGTGNTGELFF. Written as DNA, the CDR3 is TGTGCCACCAGTGAAGAAGGGACAGGAAACACCGGGGAGCTGTTTTTT.

This clonotype was found many times. V and J are TRBV24-1 and TRBJ2-7, with TRBD1 matching over 10 bases. This CDR3 contains 14 residues. The trim removed 4 bases at V and 5 bases at J, leaving 4 bases unmatched. Germline V gives CDR1 KGHDR, CDR2 SFDVKD. The CDR3 coding sequence is TGTGCCACCAGTGACCCGGGACAGGGGAACGAGCAGTACTTC. Amino acids: CATSDPGQGNEQYF.

This clonotype was picked up many times. In nucleotides, the CDR3 is TGTGCCAGCAGTTTAACCGGGGGGCGTAACGGGGAGCTGTTTTTT. This codes for CASSLTGGRNGELFF. The chain couples TRBV12-3 or TRBV12-4 to TRBJ2-2, with a tentative D call TRBD2 (7 bases). This CDR3 is built from 15 residues. Trimming shortened V by 2 bases and J by 7 bases, and 14 bases separated the two germline ends.